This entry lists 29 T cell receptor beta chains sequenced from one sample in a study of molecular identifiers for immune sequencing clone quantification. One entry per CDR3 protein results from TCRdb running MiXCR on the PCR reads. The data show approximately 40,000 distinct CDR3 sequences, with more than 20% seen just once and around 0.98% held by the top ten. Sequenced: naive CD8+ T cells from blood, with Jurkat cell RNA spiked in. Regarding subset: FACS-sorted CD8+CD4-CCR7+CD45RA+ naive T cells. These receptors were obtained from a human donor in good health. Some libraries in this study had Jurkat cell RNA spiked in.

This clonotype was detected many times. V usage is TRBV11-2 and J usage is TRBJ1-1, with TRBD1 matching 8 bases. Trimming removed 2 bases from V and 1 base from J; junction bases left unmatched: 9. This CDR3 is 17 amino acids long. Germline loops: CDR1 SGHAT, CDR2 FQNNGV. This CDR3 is CASSLTLQGAKNTEAFF. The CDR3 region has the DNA TGTGCCAGCAGCTTAACACTCCAGGGGGCTAAGAACACTGAAGCTTTCTTT.

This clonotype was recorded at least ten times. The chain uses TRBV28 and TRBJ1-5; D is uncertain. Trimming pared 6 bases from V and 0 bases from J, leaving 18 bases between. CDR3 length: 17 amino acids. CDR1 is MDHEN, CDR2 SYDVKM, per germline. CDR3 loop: CASSFPGAGVSNQPQHF. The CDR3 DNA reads TGTGCCAGCAGCTTCCCCGGCGCAGGTGTTAGCAATCAGCCCCAGCATTTT.

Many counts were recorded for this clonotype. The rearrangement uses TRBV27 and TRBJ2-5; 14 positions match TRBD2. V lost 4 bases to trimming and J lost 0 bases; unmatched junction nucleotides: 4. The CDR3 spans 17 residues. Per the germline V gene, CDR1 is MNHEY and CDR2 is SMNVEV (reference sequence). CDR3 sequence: CASSSTSGGGYQETQYF. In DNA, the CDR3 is TGTGCCAGCAGTTCGACTAGCGGGGGGGGGTACCAAGAGACCCAGTACTTC.

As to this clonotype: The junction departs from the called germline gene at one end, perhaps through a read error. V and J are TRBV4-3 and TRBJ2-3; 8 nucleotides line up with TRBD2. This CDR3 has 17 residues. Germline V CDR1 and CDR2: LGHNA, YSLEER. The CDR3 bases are TGCGCCAGCAACCAAGAAATTAGCGGGGCTAACACAGACACGCAGTATTTT. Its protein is CASNQEISGANTDTQYF.

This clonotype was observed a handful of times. CDR3 amino acids: CASSYGVFNEQFF. In DNA form, the CDR3 reads TGTGCCAGTAGTTATGGGGTTTTCAATGAGCAGTTCTTC. The chain combines TRBV19 with TRBJ2-1; D is uncertain. The germline gives CDR1 LNHDA, CDR2 SQIVND (reference sequence). Trimming stripped 5 bases from V and 6 bases from J, with 11 bases between. The CDR3 is 13 residues long. Using reference TRBV19 and TRBJ2-1 for the parts outside the CDR3, the full variable domain is DGGITQSPKYLFRKEGQNVTLSCEQNLNHDAMYWYRQDPGQGLRLIYYSQIVNDFQKGDIAEGYSVSREKKESFPLTVTSAQKNPTAFYLCASSYGVFNEQFFGPGTRLTVL.

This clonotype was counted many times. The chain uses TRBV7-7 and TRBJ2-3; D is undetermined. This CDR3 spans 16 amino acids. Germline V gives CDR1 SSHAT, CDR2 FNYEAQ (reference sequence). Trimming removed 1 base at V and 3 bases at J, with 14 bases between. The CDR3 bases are TGTGCCAGCAGCTTAGGCGCCGCTTTTGGAACAGATACGCAGTATTTT. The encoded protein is CASSLGAAFGTDTQYF. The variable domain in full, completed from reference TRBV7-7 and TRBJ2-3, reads GAGVSQSPRYKVTKRGQDVTLRCDPISSHATLYWYQQALGQGPEFLTYFNYEAQPDKSGLPSDRFSAERPEGSISTLTIQRTEQRDSAMYRCASSLGAAFGTDTQYFGPGTRLTVL.

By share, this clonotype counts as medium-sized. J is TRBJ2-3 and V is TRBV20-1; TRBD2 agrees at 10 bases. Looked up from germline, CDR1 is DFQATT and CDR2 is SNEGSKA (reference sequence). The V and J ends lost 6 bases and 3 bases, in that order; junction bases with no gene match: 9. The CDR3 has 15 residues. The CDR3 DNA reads TGCAGTGCGGGTAGCGGGGGGTATGAGACAGATACGCAGTATTTT. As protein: CSAGSGGYETDTQYF.

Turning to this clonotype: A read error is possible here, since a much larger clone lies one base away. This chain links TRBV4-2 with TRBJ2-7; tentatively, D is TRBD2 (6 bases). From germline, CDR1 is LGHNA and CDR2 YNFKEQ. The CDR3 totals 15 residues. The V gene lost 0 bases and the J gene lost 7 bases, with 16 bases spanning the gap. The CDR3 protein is CASSQDQRDGGEQYF. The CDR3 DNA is TGTGCCAGCAGCCAAGATCAGAGGGATGGGGGGGAGCAGTACTTC.

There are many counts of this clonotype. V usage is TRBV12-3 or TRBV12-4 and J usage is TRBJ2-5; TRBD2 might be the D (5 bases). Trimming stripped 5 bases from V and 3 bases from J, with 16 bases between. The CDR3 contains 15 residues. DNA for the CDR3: TGTGCCAGCAGTCCTCCAGGTAGCGCCGAAGAGACCCAGTACTTC. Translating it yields CASSPPGSAEETQYF.

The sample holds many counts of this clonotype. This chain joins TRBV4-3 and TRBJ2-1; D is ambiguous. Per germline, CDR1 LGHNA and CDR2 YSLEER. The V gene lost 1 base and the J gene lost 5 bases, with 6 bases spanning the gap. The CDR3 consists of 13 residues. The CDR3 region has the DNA TGCGCCAGCAGCCAAGTTGCGAACAATGAGCAGTTCTTC. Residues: CASSQVANNEQFF.

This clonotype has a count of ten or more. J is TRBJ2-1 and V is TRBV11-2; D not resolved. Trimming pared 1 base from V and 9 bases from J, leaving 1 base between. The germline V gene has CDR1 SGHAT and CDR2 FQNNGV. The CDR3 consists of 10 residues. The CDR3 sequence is CASSLVEQFF. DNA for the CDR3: TGTGCCAGCAGCTTAGTTGAGCAGTTCTTC.

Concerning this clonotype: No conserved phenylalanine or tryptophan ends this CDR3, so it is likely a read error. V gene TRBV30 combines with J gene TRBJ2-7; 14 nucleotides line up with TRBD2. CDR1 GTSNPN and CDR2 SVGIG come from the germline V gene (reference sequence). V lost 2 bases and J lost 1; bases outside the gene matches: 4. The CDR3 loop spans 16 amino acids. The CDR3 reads CAWSRLAGGYSYEQYI. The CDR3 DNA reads TGTGCCTGGAGTCGACTAGCGGGAGGGTATTCCTACGAGCAGTACATC.

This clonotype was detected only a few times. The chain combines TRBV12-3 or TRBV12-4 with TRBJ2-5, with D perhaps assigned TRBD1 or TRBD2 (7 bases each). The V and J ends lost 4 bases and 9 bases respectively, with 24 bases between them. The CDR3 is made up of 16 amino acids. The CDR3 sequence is CASSSNLDRAGEAQYF. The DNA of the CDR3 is TGTGCCAGCAGTTCCAACCTTGACAGGGCGGGGGAGGCCCAGTACTTC.

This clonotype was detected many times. The CDR3 is CASSEGLVGTDTQYF. Written as DNA, the CDR3 is TGTGCCAGCAGCGAGGGACTAGTGGGCACAGATACGCAGTATTTT. This chain connects TRBV7-6 to TRBJ2-3; 8 positions agree with TRBD2. The CDR3 spans 15 residues. The ends lost 5 bases at V and 1 base at J; junction bases unmatched: 5. Germline V gives CDR1 SGHVS, CDR2 FNYEAQ.

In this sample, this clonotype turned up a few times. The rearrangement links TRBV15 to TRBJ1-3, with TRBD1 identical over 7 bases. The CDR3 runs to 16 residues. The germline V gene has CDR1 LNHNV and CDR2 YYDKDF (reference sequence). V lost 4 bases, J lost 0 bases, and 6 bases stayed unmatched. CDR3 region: CATSIDRASSGNTIYF. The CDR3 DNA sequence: TGTGCCACCAGCATAGACAGGGCGAGCTCTGGAAACACCATATATTTT.

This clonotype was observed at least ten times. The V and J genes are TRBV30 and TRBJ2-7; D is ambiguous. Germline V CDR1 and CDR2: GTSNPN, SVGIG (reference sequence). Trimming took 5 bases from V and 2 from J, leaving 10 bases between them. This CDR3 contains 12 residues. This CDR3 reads CAWADGTYEQYF. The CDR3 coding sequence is TGTGCCTGGGCGGACGGAACCTACGAGCAGTACTTC.

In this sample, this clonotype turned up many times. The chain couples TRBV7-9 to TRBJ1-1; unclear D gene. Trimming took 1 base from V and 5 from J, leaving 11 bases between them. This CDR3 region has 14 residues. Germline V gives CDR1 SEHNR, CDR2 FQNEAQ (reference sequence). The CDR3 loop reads CASSLGELGTEAFF. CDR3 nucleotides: TGTGCCAGCAGCTTAGGGGAGTTGGGGACTGAAGCTTTCTTT.

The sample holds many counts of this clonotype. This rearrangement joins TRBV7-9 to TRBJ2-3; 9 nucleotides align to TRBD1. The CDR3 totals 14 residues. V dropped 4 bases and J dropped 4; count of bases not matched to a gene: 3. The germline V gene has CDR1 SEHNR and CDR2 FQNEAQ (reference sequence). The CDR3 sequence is CASSWDRVADTQYF. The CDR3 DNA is TGTGCCAGCAGCTGGGACAGGGTTGCAGATACGCAGTATTTT.

The CDR3 DNA reads TGTGCCAGCAGTAGAGACTGGAGCTATAATTCACCCCTCCACTTT. It is translated as CASSRDWSYNSPLHF. The chain links TRBV28 to TRBJ1-6; D unresolved. Germline V lookup: CDR1 MDHEN, CDR2 SYDVKM. The CDR3 extends over 15 amino acids. V was shortened by 5 bases and J by 3 bases, with 11 bases between the two germline ends.

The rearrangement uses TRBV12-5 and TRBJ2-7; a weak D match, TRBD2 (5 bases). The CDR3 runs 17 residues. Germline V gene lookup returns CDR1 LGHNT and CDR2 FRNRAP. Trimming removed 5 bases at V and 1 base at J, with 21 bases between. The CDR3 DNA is TGTGCTAGTGGTCCCCCGCATGGCGGGCGCCCGTCCTACGAGCAGTACTTC. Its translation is CASGPPHGGRPSYEQYF. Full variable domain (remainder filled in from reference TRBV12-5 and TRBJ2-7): DARVTQTPRHKVTEMGQEVTMRCQPILGHNTVFWYRQTMMQGLELLAYFRNRAPLDDSGMPKDRFSAEMPDATLATLKIQPSEPRDSAVYFCASGPPHGGRPSYEQYFGPGTRLTVT.

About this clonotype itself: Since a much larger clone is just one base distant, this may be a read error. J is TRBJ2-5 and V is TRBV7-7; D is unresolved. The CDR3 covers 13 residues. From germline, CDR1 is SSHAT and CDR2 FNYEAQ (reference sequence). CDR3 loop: CASSLYQQETRYF. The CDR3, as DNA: TGTGCTAGCAGCTTATACCAGCAAGAGACCCGGTACTTC.

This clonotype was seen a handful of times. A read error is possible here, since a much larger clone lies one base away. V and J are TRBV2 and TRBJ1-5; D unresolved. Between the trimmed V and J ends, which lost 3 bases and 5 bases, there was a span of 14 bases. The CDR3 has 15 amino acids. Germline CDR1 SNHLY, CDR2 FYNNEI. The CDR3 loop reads CASSEWASGDQPQHF. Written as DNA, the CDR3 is TGTGCCAGCAGTGAGTGGGCATCGGGCGATCAGCCCCAGCATTTT.

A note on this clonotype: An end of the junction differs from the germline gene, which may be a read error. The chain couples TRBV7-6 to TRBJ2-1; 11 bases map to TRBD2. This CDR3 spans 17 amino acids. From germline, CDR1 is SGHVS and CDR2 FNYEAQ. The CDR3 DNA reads TGTGCCAGCAGCTTACGCGGACTAGCGGGTGCCTACAATGAGCAGATCTTC. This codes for CASSLRGLAGAYNEQIF.

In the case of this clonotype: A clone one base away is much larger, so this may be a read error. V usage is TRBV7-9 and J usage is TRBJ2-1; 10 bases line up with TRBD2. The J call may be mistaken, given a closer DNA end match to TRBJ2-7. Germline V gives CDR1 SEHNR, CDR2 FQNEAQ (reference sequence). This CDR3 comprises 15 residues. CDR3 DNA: TGTGCCAGCAGCTTTCTCCTAGCGGGAGAGGGTGAGCAGTACTTC. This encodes CASSFLLAGEGEQYF.

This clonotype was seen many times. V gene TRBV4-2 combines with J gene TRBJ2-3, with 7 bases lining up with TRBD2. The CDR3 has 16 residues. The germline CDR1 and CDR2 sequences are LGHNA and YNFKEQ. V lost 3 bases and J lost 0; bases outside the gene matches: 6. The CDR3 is CASSQELASSTDTQYF. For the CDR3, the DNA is TGTGCCAGCAGCCAGGAACTAGCGTCGAGCACAGATACGCAGTATTTT.

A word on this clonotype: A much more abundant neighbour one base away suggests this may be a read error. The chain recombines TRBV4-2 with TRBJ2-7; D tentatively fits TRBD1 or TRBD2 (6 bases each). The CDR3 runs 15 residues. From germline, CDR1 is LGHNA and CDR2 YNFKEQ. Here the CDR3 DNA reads TGTGCCGGCAGCCAAGATCACAGGGATGGGGGGGAGCAGTACTTC. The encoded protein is CAGSQDHRDGGEQYF.

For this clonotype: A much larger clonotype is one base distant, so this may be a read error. DNA of the CDR3: TGTGCCAGCAGCTCAGAGATGGGGGCAGATAAGCAGTATTTT. Its protein is CASSSEMGADKQYF. The chain couples TRBV11-2 to TRBJ2-3, with D perhaps TRBD1 (6 bases). Germline V CDR1 and CDR2: SGHAT, FQNNGV. This CDR3 is built from 14 residues.

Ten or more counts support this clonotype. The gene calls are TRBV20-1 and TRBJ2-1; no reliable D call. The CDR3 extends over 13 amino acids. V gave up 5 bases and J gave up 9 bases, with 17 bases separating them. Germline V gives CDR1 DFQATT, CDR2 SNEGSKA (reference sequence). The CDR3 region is CSADVPVGSEQFF. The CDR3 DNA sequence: TGCAGTGCTGACGTCCCGGTGGGCAGTGAGCAGTTCTTC.

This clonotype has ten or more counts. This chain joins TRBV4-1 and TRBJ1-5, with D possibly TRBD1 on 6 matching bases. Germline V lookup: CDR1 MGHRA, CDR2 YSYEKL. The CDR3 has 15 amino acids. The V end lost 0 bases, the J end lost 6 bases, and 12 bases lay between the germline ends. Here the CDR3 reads CASSQERGGGQPQHF. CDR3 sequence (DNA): TGCGCCAGCAGCCAAGAAAGGGGGGGGGGTCAGCCCCAGCATTTT.